This entry features one T cell receptor (beta chain) sequence. Its antigen is as yet unknown. The entry originates in a study of graft-versus-host responses after intestinal transplantation. The wider study: Once they had received anti-thymocyte globulin induction, all recipients took tacrolimus and steroids for about 3 years.

Looked up from germline, CDR1 is SGHAT and CDR2 is FQNNGV. This CDR3 is 15 amino acids long. Trimming took 2 bases from V and 0 from J; bases not matched to a gene: 4. This table comes from immunoSEQ multiplex PCR, and its TCRdb copy is limited to in-frame clones, with some not included. The sample comprises 95,000 to 110,000 clones, approximately 93% of which are singletons, and 1.2% rests with the top ten. General study findings and limits: GvH clones occurred in recipient marrow; some first appeared in ileum or blood. Circulating GvH clone levels at their peak were associated with HvG declines (early post-transplant).

The sample in question was unstimulated CD8+ T cells sorted from spleen or lymph node cells, obtained before intestinal transplant. The chain carries TRBV11-2 and TRBJ2-7; 7 bases are shared with TRBD2. The receptor comes from a human donor who received an intestinal transplant. The CDR3 here is CASSLMGGSSYEQYF. CDR3 DNA sequence: TGTGCCAGCAGCTTAATGGGGGGGAGCTCCTACGAGCAGTACTTC. The variable domain in full, with the rest retrieved from reference TRBV11-2 and TRBJ2-7, is EAGVAQSPRYKIIEKRQSVAFWCNPISGHATLYWYQQILGQGPKLLIQFQNNGVVDDSQLPKDRFSAERLKGVDSTLKIQPAKLEDSAVYLCASSLMGGSSYEQYFGPGTRLTVT.